The subject of this entry is one T cell receptor beta chain. Its antigen is unknown. The CDR3 is 17 amino acids. In germline, CDR1 is MNHEY, CDR2 SMNVEV (reference sequence). With V trimmed by 5 bases and J by 0 bases, 10 bases remained unmatched. These data are taken from a study of T cell repertoires in aging, cancer and after chemotherapy. Points from the study as a whole: Loss of evenness, beyond lost richness, contributed to age-related TCR diversity decline in cancer patients. Median generation probability rose over the chemotherapy interval in each cancer cohort, suggesting rebound thymic output. Untreated cancer patients had significantly lower blood TCR diversity than age-matched healthy donors.

Peripheral blood genomic DNA, not sorted cells or RNA, was the template. Multiplex touch-down PCR with TRB-A/B primers amplified rearranged V-D-J TRB sequences. In TCRdb, the multiplex PCR reads were re-called with MiXCR into one record per CDR3 protein. The data contain around 12,000 distinct CDR3 sequences, about a quarter of them singletons. This sequence joins TRBV27 and TRBJ1-5, with TRBD1 matching 7 bases. Sequencing input: blood. This receptor was obtained from a human donor in good health. The CDR3 loop reads CASSPRTTGNSNQPQHF. CDR3 in DNA: TGTGCCAGCAGTCCTAGAACGACAGGGAATAGCAATCAGCCCCAGCATTTT.